These 9 T cell receptor beta chains share one sample of origin, sequenced in a study of tumor-infiltrating lymphocytes in primary liver carcinoma. TCR beta cDNA came from about 450 ng total RNA, primed with a constant-region primer. The TCR beta library was amplified through three nested multiplex PCR rounds in a modified ARM-PCR procedure. TRBV1-TRBV30 forward primers paired with a C-beta reverse primer were used in the first two PCR rounds, which ran about 11 cycles each. One entry per CDR3 protein results from TCRdb running MiXCR on the multiplex PCR reads. This sample has approximately 330,000 distinct CDR3 sequences, with less than 70% found just once. Germline DNA was extracted too, while blood RNA derived from unsorted whole blood. Sequenced sample: peripheral blood. The receptors here all came from a man between 40 and 49 years old with primary liver carcinoma and hepatitis B virus infection.

A word on this clonotype: A junction boundary mismatches the germline segment, possibly from a read error. The chain has TRBV11-1 and TRBJ1-1, with D perhaps TRBD1 (5 bases). Looked up from germline, CDR1 is SGHAT and CDR2 is FQDESV (reference sequence). The CDR3 is 13 amino acids. This CDR3 reads CAGSPQGPTETFF. The CDR3 DNA reads TGTGCCGGCAGCCCTCAGGGTCCGACTGAAACTTTCTTT. The variable domain in full, completed from reference TRBV11-1 and TRBJ1-1, reads EAEVAQSPRYKITEKSQAVAFWCDPISGHATLYWYRQILGQGPELLVQFQDESVVDDSQLPKDRFSAERLKGVDSTLKIQPAELGDSAMYLCAGSPQGPTETFFGQGTRLTVV.

The chain carries TRBV11-3 and TRBJ2-7; 7 positions match TRBD1. Unmatched junction bases numbered 7, after V lost 5 bases and J lost 3 bases. There are 14 residues in the CDR3. Germline CDR1 is SGHNT and CDR2 is YENEEA. The CDR3 nucleotides read TGTGCCAGCAGCAAGGACAGGTCAAGCTACGAGCAGTACTTC. Protein sequence: CASSKDRSSYEQYF. Complete variable domain (other parts from reference TRBV11-3 and TRBJ2-7): EAGVVQSPRYKIIEKKQPVAFWCNPISGHNTLYWYLQNLGQGPELLIRYENEEAVDDSQLPKDRFSAERLKGVDSTLKIQPAELGDSAVYLCASSKDRSSYEQYFGPGTRLTVT.

The V call is TRBV28, the J call TRBJ1-5; 9 bases align to TRBD1. V shed 5 bases, J shed 2 bases, and the junction held 28 bases outside the gene matches. The CDR3 is 23 residues long. CDR1 and CDR2 from the germline V gene are MDHEN and SYDVKM. The CDR3 here is CASSPNGYQHRGRRYSGNQPQHF. In DNA form, the CDR3 reads TGTGCCAGCAGTCCAAACGGATATCAACACAGGGGGCGCCGGTATAGCGGCAATCAGCCCCAGCATTTT.

This sequence joins TRBV11-2 and TRBJ2-1; D unclear. Germline V gene data show CDR1 as SGHAT and CDR2 as FQNNGV. CDR3 length equals 13 residues. Trimming left V 10 bases short and J 3 bases short, with 13 bases between. The CDR3 DNA reads TGTGCCAAGAGCTTAAGCCTCTACAATGAGCAGTTCTTC. This translates into CAKSLSLYNEQFF.

This clonotype was seen ten or more times. The rearrangement joins TRBV5-6 to TRBJ2-7, with D maybe TRBD1 (5 bases). Germline CDR1 and CDR2: SGHDT and YYEEEE. Trimming pared 3 bases from V and 2 bases from J, leaving 18 bases between. The CDR3 runs to 16 residues. DNA for the CDR3: TGTGCCAGCAGCTCCTTGATAACAGGAAGCACCTACGAGCAGTACTTC. It yields the protein CASSSLITGSTYEQYF.

The rearrangement links TRBV12-3 or TRBV12-4 to TRBJ2-5, with 7 bases aligning to TRBD2. This CDR3 is built from 13 residues. Trimming removed 10 bases from V and 4 bases from J; junction bases left unmatched: 9. In DNA form, the CDR3 reads TGTGCCAACAGCAACGGACTAGGAGAGACCCAGTACTTC. Protein: CANSNGLGETQYF.

Regarding this clonotype: A much larger clone sits a single nucleotide away, making a read error possible. The chain has TRBV6-6 and TRBJ2-7; D unclear. Germline V lookup: CDR1 MNHNY, CDR2 SVGAGI (reference sequence). CDR3 length equals 13 residues. Trimming took 5 bases from V and 0 from J, leaving 8 bases between them. DNA of the CDR3: TGTGCCAGCAGTACAAGCTTCTCCTACGAGCAGTACTTC. This translates into CASSTSFSYEQYF.

This clonotype is a singleton in its sample. A much larger clone differs from this one at a single base, so this may be a read error. The missing conserved phenylalanine or tryptophan at the end of this CDR3 makes a read error likely. The V call is TRBV6-6, the J call TRBJ2-1; D unclear. Germline V gene sequence: CDR1 MNHNY, CDR2 SVGAGI (reference sequence). CDR3 size: 12 residues. The ends were cut back, 6 bases at V and 8 bases at J, with 11 bases in the middle. The CDR3 DNA sequence: TGTGCCAGCAGGAACCCTGAAGATGAGCAGTTCTTA. This translates into CASRNPEDEQFL.

With respect to this clonotype: A clone one base away is much larger, so this may be a read error. J is TRBJ2-1 and V is TRBV6-5; D is undetermined. The CDR3 loop spans 16 amino acids. CDR1 and CDR2 from the germline V gene are MNHEY and SVGAGI. CDR3 sequence (DNA): TGTGCCAGCTGTTACTTGTCGGTAGGCTCCTACAATGAGCAGTTCTTC. Translating gives CASCYLSVGSYNEQFF.